Detailed here is one T cell receptor (beta chain). What it binds is unknown. Individuals with ophthalmopathy presented a Clinical Activity Score of at least 3, a NOSPECS grade of at least 4 and a duration under 3 months. Those patients with uncontrolled infection, other autoimmune disease, pregnancy or lactation were excluded. The sample belongs to a study of T cells in Graves' hyperthyroidism and ophthalmopathy. Study-wide findings and caveats: Ophthalmopathy, as predicted by the model, came a median 6.5 months after the prediction. A model using 13 V-J features told ophthalmopathy apart from stable hyperthyroidism.

The V gene's germline CDR1 is SGHTA and CDR2 FQGNSA. The length of the CDR3 is 20 residues. With 1 base removed from V and 0 bases from J, the gap between germline ends came to 22 bases. RNA transcripts were the template for amplifying TCR beta CDR3 regions. The HTBI primer set was used in a first-round RT-PCR of the TCR CDR3. TCRdb re-derived calls from the multiplex PCR reads in MiXCR, one entry per CDR3 protein. The table lists nearly 250,000 distinct CDR3 sequences, about 16% of them singletons, with less than 35% in the top ten. Specimen: blood. The V gene is TRBV7-2, the J gene TRBJ1-5; the D gene is possibly TRBD1 (6 bases). This clonotype originated in a woman aged 18-29 years with Graves' ophthalmopathy. The CDR3 here is CASSLDRAGSLTYSNQPQHF. In nucleotides, the CDR3 is TGTGCCAGCAGCTTAGACAGGGCAGGGAGCCTGACCTATAGCAATCAGCCCCAGCATTTT. Full variable domain (rest looked up from reference TRBV7-2 and TRBJ1-5): GAGVSQSPSNKVTEKGKDVELRCDPISGHTALYWYRQSLGQGLEFLIYFQGNSAPDKSGLPSDRFSAERTGGSVSTLTIQRTQQEDSAVYLCASSLDRAGSLTYSNQPQHFGDGTRLSIL.